This T cell receptor (beta chain) comes out of a study of T cell responses to AZD1222 COVID-19 vaccine. Profiled with immunoSEQ multiplex PCR; TCRdb holds only in-frame clones, not every one. The sample includes 150,000 or so clones, about nine tenths of them seen just once. The receptor comes from an adult in good health. The sequencing used peripheral blood, collected on day 0 of AZD1222 vaccination.

The CDR3 DNA reads as TGTGCCAGCAGCTTAGAAAGATATGAAAAACTGTTTTTT. Encoded protein: CASSLERYEKLFF. The V call is TRBV7-2, the J call TRBJ1-4, with D unresolved. Per germline, CDR1 SGHTA and CDR2 FQGNSA. This CDR3 comprises 13 residues. Trimming took 1 base from V and 6 from J, leaving 6 bases between them.